Listed below are T cell receptor beta chains from one sample, sequenced in a study of T cells after somatic rescue of genetic block. Repertoires were generated with immunoSEQ multiplex PCR, while TCRdb's copy carries only in-frame clones and drops some. The table includes around 52,000 clones, roughly 96% detected once. Sequences were obtained from peripheral blood mononuclear cells (PBMCs). All receptors derive from a child in the first two years of life. Each CDR3 is given with its conserved first and last residue. The order of the fields is V gene, D gene, J gene, clone size, CDR3 DNA, CDR3 protein. The D gene is left open where the match is weak. Clone sizes are given selectively: once, few, many, or a class where the clone is expanded.

V: TRBV4-2
D: TRBD2
J: TRBJ2-3
size: .
DNA: TGTGCCAGCAGCGCCCATATACTAGCGGGAGTCACAGATACGCAGTATTTT
CDR3: CASSAHILAGVTDTQYF

V: TRBV6-1
D: .
J: TRBJ1-2
size: .
DNA: TGTGCCAGCAGTGAAGCGTGGGGGTATGGCTACACCTTC
CDR3: CASSEAWGYGYTF

V: TRBV6-1
D: .
J: TRBJ2-1
size: .
DNA: TGTGCCAGCAGTGAACCCGGCTATGAGCAGTTCTTC
CDR3: CASSEPGYEQFF

V: TRBV7-2
D: .
J: TRBJ2-2
size: .
DNA: TGTGCCAGCAGCTTAGTGGTTAGCGGGAACACCGGGGAGCTGTTTTTT
CDR3: CASSLVVSGNTGELFF

V: TRBV7-9
D: TRBD1
J: TRBJ2-1
size: .
DNA: TGTGCCACAGGGGGCAGGGGGCGGAATGAGCAGTTCTTC
CDR3: CATGGRGRNEQFF

V: TRBV2
D: TRBD2
J: TRBJ2-4
size: once
DNA: TGTGCCAGCAGTGAAGCGTGGCGGGAGGGCGTCAAAAACATTCAGTACTTC
CDR3: CASSEAWREGVKNIQYF

V: TRBV27
D: .
J: TRBJ2-7
size: .
DNA: TGTGCCAGCAGTTTAACACAGGGCGGGTACGAGCAGTACTTC
CDR3: CASSLTQGGYEQYF

V: TRBV2
D: .
J: TRBJ2-2
size: few
DNA: TGTGCCAGCAAATACGCATACACCGGGGAGCTGTTTTTT
CDR3: CASKYAYTGELFF

V: TRBV6-1
D: .
J: TRBJ1-5
size: .
DNA: TGTGCCAGCAGCTCCCGGGTCCTAGGGGGTCAGCCCCAGCATTTT
CDR3: CASSSRVLGGQPQHF

V: TRBV10-3
D: .
J: TRBJ2-7
size: .
DNA: TGTGCCATCAGTGGCCCCACGGAGGACGAGCAGTACTTC
CDR3: CAISGPTEDEQYF